This T cell receptor (beta chain) came from a study of T cells after yellow fever vaccination. Researchers made TCR cDNA using 5'RACE template switching, and this step added a universal primer site and UMIs. TCRdb recomputed calls from the 5' RACE reads with MiXCR, one row per CDR3 protein. Of some 340,000 distinct CDR3 sequences detected, roughly a tenth appear once; the ten largest clones hold roughly 3%. The V end lost 3 bases, the J end lost 3 bases, and 12 bases lay between the germline ends. The CDR3 has 15 residues. Germline CDR1 LGHDT, CDR2 YNNKEL (reference sequence). The V and J genes are TRBV3-1 and TRBJ1-5, with D hard to call. This sequence originates from a man younger than 30 who received the YFV17D yellow fever vaccine. The source material was CD4+ T cells sorted from PBMCs, sampled 45 days after the yellow fever booster vaccination. The CDR3, as DNA: TGTGCCAGCAGCCAGTCAGATACCTACAATCAGCCCCAGCATTTT. Translating it yields CASSQSDTYNQPQHF.